This TCR beta chain was retrieved from a study of CD8+ T cells in alopecia areata. At the level of the study: Treated patients were dosed with oral tofacitinib, taking 5 to 10 mg twice daily. Tofacitinib continued for 6 to 18 months and was then withheld for 6 months.

cDNA prepared by RNA extraction and subsequent reverse transcription served as the template for sequencing. Produced via immunoSEQ multiplex PCR; TCRdb's table is partial and in-frame only. This sample yields 150,000 or so clones, of which nearly 55% are seen a single time; roughly 15% belongs to the top ten. The CDR3 has 15 residues. Germline V gives CDR1 LGHNA, CDR2 YSLEER. V lost 0 bases and J lost 3, with 11 bases in between. Treatment reported: oral pan-JAK inhibitor, 5-10 mg twice daily. Researchers gathered lesional scalp punch biopsies and peripheral blood from patients with alopecia areata. The sample consisted of CD8+ T cells sorted from blood, taken at week 4, from a patient treated with tofacitinib. The V call is TRBV4-3, the J call TRBJ1-2; D is unresolved. The receptor's source is a human donor with alopecia areata. CDR3 in amino acids: CASSQDQQDYYGYTF. The CDR3 nucleotides are TGCGCCAGCAGCCAAGATCAGCAGGATTACTATGGCTACACCTTC.